The rows below give T cell receptor beta chains drawn from one sample of a study of T-cell reconstitution after alpha-beta-depleted transplantation in children. TCRdb re-analysed the PCR reads in MiXCR, keeping a single row per CDR3 protein. This sample has about 540,000 distinct CDR3 sequences; approximately 20% occur once, and the top ten carry roughly 3.3%. Sample: PBMCs from the stem cell graft donor, taken from the stem cell graft. Receptors were obtained from a human donor who donated a stem cell graft to a child with acute lymphoblastic leukemia. Each CDR3 is given with its conserved first and last residue. D genes are given only for firm matches. Size tells how often a clone was seen (once, few, many) or the class of an expanded clone, and some rows leave it out.

D gene: -
clone size: few
V gene: TRBV20-1
J gene: TRBJ2-7
CDR3 DNA: TGCAGTGCTAGGCCTTATTACGAGCAGTACTTC
CDR3 protein: CSARPYYEQYF

D gene: -
clone size: -
V gene: TRBV7-3
J gene: TRBJ2-1
CDR3 DNA: TGTGCCAGCAGTCACGGACTTGGGGAAGACGATGAGCAGTTCTTC
CDR3 protein: CASSHGLGEDDEQFF

D gene: -
clone size: -
V gene: TRBV6-1
J gene: TRBJ1-4
CDR3 DNA: TGTGCCAGCACTGGACGTGGCGCAACTAATGAAAAACTGTTTTTT
CDR3 protein: CASTGRGATNEKLFF

D gene: -
clone size: few
V gene: TRBV5-1
J gene: TRBJ2-4
CDR3 DNA: TGCGCCAGCAGCTCGACAGTTAGGGACATTCAGTACTTC
CDR3 protein: CASSSTVRDIQYF

D gene: -
clone size: few
V gene: TRBV18
J gene: TRBJ2-1
CDR3 DNA: TGTGCCAGCTCACAACGGGATGAGCAGTTCTTC
CDR3 protein: CASSQRDEQFF

D gene: -
clone size: few
V gene: TRBV11-2
J gene: TRBJ2-1
CDR3 DNA: TGTGCCAGCAGCTTAGTACCCAATGGGCTAGCGAGATCCTACAATGAGCAGTTCTTC
CDR3 protein: CASSLVPNGLARSYNEQFF

D gene: -
clone size: -
V gene: TRBV6-6
J gene: TRBJ1-2
CDR3 DNA: TGTGCCAGCAGTATAAGATATGGCTACACCTTC
CDR3 protein: CASSIRYGYTF

D gene: -
clone size: -
V gene: TRBV2
J gene: TRBJ2-3
CDR3 DNA: TGTGCCAGCAGTGAAGAGGTGGCACTAGCCACAGATACGCAGTATTTT
CDR3 protein: CASSEEVALATDTQYF

D gene: -
clone size: -
V gene: TRBV24-1
J gene: TRBJ2-3
CDR3 DNA: TGTGCCACCAGTGACTCTTCCGGCCTGCGACGTGTCACAGATACGCAGTATTTT
CDR3 protein: CATSDSSGLRRVTDTQYF

D gene: -
clone size: few
V gene: TRBV6-5
J gene: TRBJ1-5
CDR3 DNA: TGTGCCAGCAAAAAGGACACCATCTCCTATAGCAATCAGCCCCAGCATTTT
CDR3 protein: CASKKDTISYSNQPQHF

D gene: TRBD2
clone size: -
V gene: TRBV7-7
J gene: TRBJ2-5
CDR3 DNA: TGTGCCAGCACCACTGGTCTAGCGGCCCAAGAGACCCAGTACTTC
CDR3 protein: CASTTGLAAQETQYF

D gene: -
clone size: few
V gene: TRBV6-1
J gene: TRBJ1-5
CDR3 DNA: TGTGCCAGCAGTGAGCCCGAAACTCAGCCCCAGCATTTT
CDR3 protein: CASSEPETQPQHF

D gene: TRBD2
clone size: -
V gene: TRBV11-2
J gene: TRBJ2-2
CDR3 DNA: TGTGCCAGCAGCTTTAGGAGCATGGCGGGAGTGAACACCGGGGAGCTGTTTTTT
CDR3 protein: CASSFRSMAGVNTGELFF

D gene: -
clone size: few
V gene: TRBV12-3/TRBV12-4
J gene: TRBJ2-5
CDR3 DNA: TGTGCCAGCAGTTTCTCGACCAGCGGGGAGACCCAGTACTTC
CDR3 protein: CASSFSTSGETQYF

D gene: -
clone size: -
V gene: TRBV25-1
J gene: TRBJ2-7
CDR3 DNA: TGTGCCAGCAGTGAGGACAAGTCCTACGAGCAGTACTTC
CDR3 protein: CASSEDKSYEQYF

D gene: -
clone size: once
V gene: TRBV25-1
J gene: TRBJ2-1
CDR3 DNA: TGTGCCAGCAGTGAACTCTATTACAATGAGCAGTTCTTC
CDR3 protein: CASSELYYNEQFF

D gene: TRBD2
clone size: -
V gene: TRBV5-1
J gene: TRBJ2-7
CDR3 DNA: TGCGCCAGCAGCTTGGATTTTGCGGGAGGGCCCTACGAGCAGTACTTC
CDR3 protein: CASSLDFAGGPYEQYF

D gene: TRBD2
clone size: -
V gene: TRBV5-1
J gene: TRBJ2-1
CDR3 DNA: TGCGCCAGCAGCCCAACTAGCGACCACATCCGCTCCTACAATGAGCAGTTCTTC
CDR3 protein: CASSPTSDHIRSYNEQFF

D gene: -
clone size: -
V gene: TRBV4-2
J gene: TRBJ2-2
CDR3 DNA: TGTGCCAGCAGCCAAGATTGGCAGGGCGTCGGGGAGCTGTTTTTT
CDR3 protein: CASSQDWQGVGELFF

D gene: TRBD2
clone size: -
V gene: TRBV5-4
J gene: TRBJ2-1
CDR3 DNA: TGTGCCAACGGGAGGGCCTCCTACAATGAGCAGTTCTTC
CDR3 protein: CANGRASYNEQFF

D gene: -
clone size: -
V gene: TRBV15
J gene: TRBJ2-1
CDR3 DNA: TGTGCCACCAGCAGGGAGCAGGAGGCCTACAATGAGCAGTTCTTC
CDR3 protein: CATSREQEAYNEQFF

D gene: -
clone size: -
V gene: TRBV12-3/TRBV12-4
J gene: TRBJ2-7
CDR3 DNA: TGTGCCAGCAGTTTCCGAACAGCCTTTTACTACGAGCAGTACTTC
CDR3 protein: CASSFRTAFYYEQYF

D gene: TRBD2
clone size: -
V gene: TRBV6-5
J gene: TRBJ2-1
CDR3 DNA: TGTGCCAGCAGTTACTCGGGAGCGGGAAGCCGTGAGCAGTTCTTC
CDR3 protein: CASSYSGAGSREQFF

D gene: TRBD1
clone size: few
V gene: TRBV27
J gene: TRBJ1-2
CDR3 DNA: TGTGCCAGCGGCGACAGGGGCGCCTATGGCTACACCTTC
CDR3 protein: CASGDRGAYGYTF

D gene: TRBD2
clone size: few
V gene: TRBV27
J gene: TRBJ2-1
CDR3 DNA: TGTGCCAGCAGTTTATCTACTAGCGGGAAATACAATGAGCAGTTCTTC
CDR3 protein: CASSLSTSGKYNEQFF

D gene: TRBD2
clone size: -
V gene: TRBV7-8
J gene: TRBJ2-1
CDR3 DNA: TGTGCCAGCAGCTTAGGTCGGGAGGGGATCCCCAATGAGCAGTTCTTC
CDR3 protein: CASSLGREGIPNEQFF

D gene: TRBD2
clone size: few
V gene: TRBV5-6
J gene: TRBJ2-2
CDR3 DNA: TGTGCCAGCATCAGCGGACTAGCGGGTTTCACCGGGGAGCTGTTTTTT
CDR3 protein: CASISGLAGFTGELFF

D gene: TRBD1
clone size: few
V gene: TRBV7-9
J gene: TRBJ2-7
CDR3 DNA: TGTGCCAGCAGAACGGGACAGGGTACCTACGAGCAGTACTTC
CDR3 protein: CASRTGQGTYEQYF

D gene: -
clone size: many
V gene: TRBV5-6
J gene: TRBJ2-1
CDR3 DNA: TGTGCCAGTAAGCCCATGACGGGCTCCTACAATGAGCAGTTCTTC
CDR3 protein: CASKPMTGSYNEQFF

D gene: -
clone size: few
V gene: TRBV27
J gene: TRBJ2-1
CDR3 DNA: TGTGCCAGCAGAAAAGAGGGGAATGAGCAGTTCTTC
CDR3 protein: CASRKEGNEQFF

D gene: TRBD2
clone size: few
V gene: TRBV3-1
J gene: TRBJ2-5
CDR3 DNA: TGTGCCAGCAGGATAGCGGGAGTCGAGACCCAGTACTTC
CDR3 protein: CASRIAGVETQYF

D gene: TRBD2
clone size: few
V gene: TRBV7-6
J gene: TRBJ2-5
CDR3 DNA: TGTGCCAGCAGCGCTCGTCTAGCGGGTGGGGGAGAGACCCAGTACTTC
CDR3 protein: CASSARLAGGGETQYF

D gene: TRBD1
clone size: -
V gene: TRBV6-5
J gene: TRBJ2-5
CDR3 DNA: TGTGCCAGCAGTTTTGACAGGGGTGTGGGGGAGACCCAGTACTTC
CDR3 protein: CASSFDRGVGETQYF

D gene: -
clone size: -
V gene: TRBV5-1
J gene: TRBJ2-6
CDR3 DNA: TGCGCCAGCAGCAGGACGGGAACCTCTGGGGCCAACGTCCTGACTTTC
CDR3 protein: CASSRTGTSGANVLTF

D gene: TRBD1
clone size: -
V gene: TRBV29-1
J gene: TRBJ2-7
CDR3 DNA: TGCAGCGCGGCCGGGACAGATTCCTACGAGCAGTACTTC
CDR3 protein: CSAAGTDSYEQYF

D gene: TRBD1
clone size: few
V gene: TRBV6-1
J gene: TRBJ2-7
CDR3 DNA: TGTGCCAGCAGTACACAGGGGGCGTACGAGCAGTACTTC
CDR3 protein: CASSTQGAYEQYF

D gene: TRBD1
clone size: few
V gene: TRBV5-1
J gene: TRBJ2-5
CDR3 DNA: TGCGCCAGCAGCTTGTTCGGACAGGGTATAGAGACCCAGTACTTC
CDR3 protein: CASSLFGQGIETQYF

D gene: -
clone size: few
V gene: TRBV9
J gene: TRBJ2-2
CDR3 DNA: TGTGCCAGCAGCGTAGCTACCAGGGAAGCCGGGGAGCTGTTTTTT
CDR3 protein: CASSVATREAGELFF

D gene: TRBD2
clone size: -
V gene: TRBV2
J gene: TRBJ2-1
CDR3 DNA: TGTGCCAGGAGGGGGGCAAGGACTAGCGGGAGTTATGAGCAGTTCTTC
CDR3 protein: CARRGARTSGSYEQFF

D gene: -
clone size: few
V gene: TRBV5-1
J gene: TRBJ2-3
CDR3 DNA: TGCGCCAGCAGCGCGAGCGGGTCCCCTTCTGATACGCAGTATTTT
CDR3 protein: CASSASGSPSDTQYF

D gene: -
clone size: -
V gene: TRBV12-3/TRBV12-4
J gene: TRBJ1-5
CDR3 DNA: TGTGCCAGCAGTTCAAGGGCAGGCCTAAATCAGCCCCAGCATTTT
CDR3 protein: CASSSRAGLNQPQHF

D gene: TRBD1
clone size: -
V gene: TRBV6-1
J gene: TRBJ1-3
CDR3 DNA: TGTGCCAGCAGACGGGACAGGGGGCCTGGAAACACCATATATTTT
CDR3 protein: CASRRDRGPGNTIYF

D gene: -
clone size: few
V gene: TRBV5-1
J gene: TRBJ1-4
CDR3 DNA: TGCGCCAGCAGCTTTAACCCTAATGAAAAACTGTTTTTT
CDR3 protein: CASSFNPNEKLFF

D gene: TRBD1
clone size: few
V gene: TRBV12-3/TRBV12-4
J gene: TRBJ1-3
CDR3 DNA: TGTGCCAGCAGTTTTACAGGGGGCGAAGGAAACACCATATATTTT
CDR3 protein: CASSFTGGEGNTIYF

D gene: TRBD2
clone size: -
V gene: TRBV10-3
J gene: TRBJ2-1
CDR3 DNA: TGTGCCATCAGTGAGACTAGCGGGAATGAGCAGTTCTTC
CDR3 protein: CAISETSGNEQFF

D gene: -
clone size: few
V gene: TRBV29-1
J gene: TRBJ2-1
CDR3 DNA: TGCAGCCTACGTTTGAACAATGAGCAGTTCTTC
CDR3 protein: CSLRLNNEQFF